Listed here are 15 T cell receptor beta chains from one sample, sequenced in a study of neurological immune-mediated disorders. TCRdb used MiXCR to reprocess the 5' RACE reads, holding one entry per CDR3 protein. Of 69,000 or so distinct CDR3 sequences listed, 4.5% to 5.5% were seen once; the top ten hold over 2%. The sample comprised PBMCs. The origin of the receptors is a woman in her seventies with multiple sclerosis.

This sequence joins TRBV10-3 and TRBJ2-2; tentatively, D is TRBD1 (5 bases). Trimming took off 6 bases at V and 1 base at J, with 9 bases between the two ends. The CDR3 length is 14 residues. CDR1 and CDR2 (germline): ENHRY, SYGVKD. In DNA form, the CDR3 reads TGTGCCATCAGAGGACAACAGAACACCGGGGAGCTGTTTTTT. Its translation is CAIRGQQNTGELFF.

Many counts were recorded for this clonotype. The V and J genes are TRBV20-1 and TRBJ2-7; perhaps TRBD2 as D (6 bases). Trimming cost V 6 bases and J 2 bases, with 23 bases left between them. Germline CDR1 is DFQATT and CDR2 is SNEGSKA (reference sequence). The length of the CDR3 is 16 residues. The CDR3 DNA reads TGCAGTGCCGCGCCCGGTTCTAGCGCTAGAACCTACGAGCAGTACTTC. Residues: CSAAPGSSARTYEQYF.

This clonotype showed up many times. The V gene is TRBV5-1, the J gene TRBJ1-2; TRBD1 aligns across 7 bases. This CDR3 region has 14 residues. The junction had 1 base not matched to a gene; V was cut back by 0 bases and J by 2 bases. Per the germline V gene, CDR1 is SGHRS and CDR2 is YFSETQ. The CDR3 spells CASSLVRGNYGYTF. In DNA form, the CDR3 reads TGCGCCAGCAGCTTGGTCAGGGGGAACTATGGCTACACCTTC.

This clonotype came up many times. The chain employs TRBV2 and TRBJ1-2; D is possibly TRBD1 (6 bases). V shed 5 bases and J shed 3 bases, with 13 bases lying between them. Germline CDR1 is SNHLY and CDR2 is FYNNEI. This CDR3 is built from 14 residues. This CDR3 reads CASSSYRAYYGYTF. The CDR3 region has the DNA TGTGCCAGCAGTTCATACAGGGCCTACTATGGCTACACCTTC.

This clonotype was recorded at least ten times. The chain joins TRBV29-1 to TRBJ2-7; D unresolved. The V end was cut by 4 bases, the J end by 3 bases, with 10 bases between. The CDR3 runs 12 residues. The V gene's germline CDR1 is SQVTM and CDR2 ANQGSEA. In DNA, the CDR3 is TGCAGCGTTGCACCGTCCAGCTACGAGCAGTACTTC. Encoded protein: CSVAPSSYEQYF.

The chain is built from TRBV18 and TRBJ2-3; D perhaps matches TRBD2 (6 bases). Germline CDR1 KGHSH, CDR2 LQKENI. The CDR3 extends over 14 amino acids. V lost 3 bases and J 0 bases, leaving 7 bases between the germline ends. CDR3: CASSPGLSTDTQYF. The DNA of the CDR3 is TGTGCCAGCTCACCGGGACTCAGCACAGATACGCAGTATTTT.

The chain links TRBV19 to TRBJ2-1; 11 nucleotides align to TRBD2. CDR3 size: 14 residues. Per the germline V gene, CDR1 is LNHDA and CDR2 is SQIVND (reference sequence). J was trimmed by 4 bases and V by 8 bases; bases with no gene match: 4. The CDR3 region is CASHSGRDYNEQFF. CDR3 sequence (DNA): TGTGCCAGTCATAGCGGGAGGGATTACAATGAGCAGTTCTTC.

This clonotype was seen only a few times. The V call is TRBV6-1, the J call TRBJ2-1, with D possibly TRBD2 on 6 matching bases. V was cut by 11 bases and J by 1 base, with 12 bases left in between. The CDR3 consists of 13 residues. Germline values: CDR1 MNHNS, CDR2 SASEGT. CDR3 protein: CAVGRESYNEQFF. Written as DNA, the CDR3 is TGTGCCGTAGGCCGGGAGTCCTACAATGAGCAGTTCTTC.

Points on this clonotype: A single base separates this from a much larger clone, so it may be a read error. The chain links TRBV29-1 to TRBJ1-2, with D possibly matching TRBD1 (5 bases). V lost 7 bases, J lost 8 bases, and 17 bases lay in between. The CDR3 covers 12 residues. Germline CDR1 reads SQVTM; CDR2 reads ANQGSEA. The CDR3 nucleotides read TGCAGCGCTGACGGAGAAGGGGAAGGCTACACCTTC. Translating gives CSADGEGEGYTF.

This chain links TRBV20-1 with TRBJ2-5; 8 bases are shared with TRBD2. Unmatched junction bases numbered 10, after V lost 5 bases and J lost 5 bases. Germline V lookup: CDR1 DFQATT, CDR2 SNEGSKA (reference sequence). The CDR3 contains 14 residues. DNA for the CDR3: TGCAGTGCTGGTCCGGGGACTAGGAGGGAGACCCAGTACTTC. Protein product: CSAGPGTRRETQYF.

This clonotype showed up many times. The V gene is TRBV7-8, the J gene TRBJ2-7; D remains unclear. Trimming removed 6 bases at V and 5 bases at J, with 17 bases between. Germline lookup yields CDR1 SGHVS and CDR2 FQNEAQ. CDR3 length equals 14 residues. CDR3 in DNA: TGTGCCAGCAGTCAGCGCCCTAAGCCTGACGAGCAGTACTTC. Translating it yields CASSQRPKPDEQYF.

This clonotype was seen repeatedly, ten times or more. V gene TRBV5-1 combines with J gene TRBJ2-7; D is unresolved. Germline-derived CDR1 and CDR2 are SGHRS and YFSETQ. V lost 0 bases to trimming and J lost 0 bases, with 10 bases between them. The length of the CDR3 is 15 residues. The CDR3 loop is CASSLAGPSSYEQYF. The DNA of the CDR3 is TGCGCCAGCAGCTTGGCCGGTCCGAGCTCCTACGAGCAGTACTTC.

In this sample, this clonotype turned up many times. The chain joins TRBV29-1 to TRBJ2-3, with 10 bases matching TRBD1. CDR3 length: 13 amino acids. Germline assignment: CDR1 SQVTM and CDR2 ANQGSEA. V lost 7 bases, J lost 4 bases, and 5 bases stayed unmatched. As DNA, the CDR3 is TGCAGCGGGGGACAGGGGAATCCAGATACGCAGTATTTT. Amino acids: CSGGQGNPDTQYF.

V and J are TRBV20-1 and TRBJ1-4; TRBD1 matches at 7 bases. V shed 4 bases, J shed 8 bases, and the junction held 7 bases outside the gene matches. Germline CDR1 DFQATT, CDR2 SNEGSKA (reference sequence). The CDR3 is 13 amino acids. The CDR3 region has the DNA TGCAGTGCTATACAGGGGAAGGGAGAAAAACTGTTTTTT. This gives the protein CSAIQGKGEKLFF.

The CDR3 region has the DNA TGTGCCAGCATTACGGGGAGCGGGATCGGATACAATGAGCAGTTCTTC. Its protein product is CASITGSGIGYNEQFF. V usage is TRBV2 and J usage is TRBJ2-1; 7 nucleotides line up with TRBD2. CDR1 is SNHLY, CDR2 FYNNEI, per germline. V lost 7 bases and J lost 4; bases outside the gene matches: 13. This CDR3 spans 16 amino acids.